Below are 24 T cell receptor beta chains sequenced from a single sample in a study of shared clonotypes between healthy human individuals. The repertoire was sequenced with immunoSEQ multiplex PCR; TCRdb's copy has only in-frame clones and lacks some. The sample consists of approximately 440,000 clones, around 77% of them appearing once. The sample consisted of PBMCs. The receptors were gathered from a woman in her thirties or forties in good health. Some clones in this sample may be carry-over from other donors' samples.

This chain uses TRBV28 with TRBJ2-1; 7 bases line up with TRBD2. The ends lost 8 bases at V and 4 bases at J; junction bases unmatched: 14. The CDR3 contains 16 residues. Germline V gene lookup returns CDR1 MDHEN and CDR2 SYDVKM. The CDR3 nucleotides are TGTGCCAGCGGTATTCGAGCTAGCGGAGGATACAATGAGCAGTTCTTC. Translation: CASGIRASGGYNEQFF.

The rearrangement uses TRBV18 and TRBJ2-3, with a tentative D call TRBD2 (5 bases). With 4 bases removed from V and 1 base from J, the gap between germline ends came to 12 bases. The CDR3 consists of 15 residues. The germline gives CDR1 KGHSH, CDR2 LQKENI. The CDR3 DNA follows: TGTGCCAGCTCACACAGCCTGGAGGGCACAGATACGCAGTATTTT. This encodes CASSHSLEGTDTQYF. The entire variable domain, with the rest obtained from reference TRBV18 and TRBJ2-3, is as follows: NAGVMQNPRHLVRRRGQEARLRCSPMKGHSHVYWYRQLPEEGLKFMVYLQKENIIDESGMPKERFSAEFPKEGPSILRIQQVVRGDSAAYFCASSHSLEGTDTQYFGPGTRLTVL.

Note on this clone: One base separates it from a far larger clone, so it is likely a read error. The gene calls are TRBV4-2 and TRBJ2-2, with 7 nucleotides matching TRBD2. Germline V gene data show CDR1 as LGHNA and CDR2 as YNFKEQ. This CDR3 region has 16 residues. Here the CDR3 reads CASSQGGTINTGEPFF. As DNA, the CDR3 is TGTGCCAGCAGCCAAGGGGGGACTATTAACACCGGGGAGCCGTTTTTT.

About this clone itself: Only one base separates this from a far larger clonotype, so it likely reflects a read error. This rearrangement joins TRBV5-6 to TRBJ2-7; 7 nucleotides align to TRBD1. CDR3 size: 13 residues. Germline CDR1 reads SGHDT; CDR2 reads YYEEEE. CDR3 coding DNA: TGTGCCAGTACTGACAGGGTGACTTACGAGCGGTACTTC. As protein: CASTDRVTYERYF.

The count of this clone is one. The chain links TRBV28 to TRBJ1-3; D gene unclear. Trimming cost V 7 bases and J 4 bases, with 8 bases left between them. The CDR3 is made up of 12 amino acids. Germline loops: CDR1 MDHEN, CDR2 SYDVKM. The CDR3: CASISQGNTIYF. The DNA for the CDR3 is TGTGCCAGCATCAGTCAGGGAAACACCATATATTTT.

CDR3 DNA: TGTGCCAGCACCCGCGGGGACAGGGGTAATGAGCAGTTCTTC. Translation: CASTRGDRGNEQFF. The chain joins TRBV2 to TRBJ2-1; 10 bases align to TRBD1. This CDR3 region has 14 residues. The J segment lost 7 bases and the V segment lost 7 bases, leaving 7 bases of the junction unmatched. Germline V lookup: CDR1 SNHLY, CDR2 FYNNEI.

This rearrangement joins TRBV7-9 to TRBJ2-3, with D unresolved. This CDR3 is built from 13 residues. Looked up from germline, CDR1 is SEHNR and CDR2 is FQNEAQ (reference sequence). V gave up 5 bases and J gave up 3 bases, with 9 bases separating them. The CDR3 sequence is CASSPLETDTQYF. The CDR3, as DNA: TGTGCCAGCAGCCCTCTAGAGACAGATACGCAGTATTTT.

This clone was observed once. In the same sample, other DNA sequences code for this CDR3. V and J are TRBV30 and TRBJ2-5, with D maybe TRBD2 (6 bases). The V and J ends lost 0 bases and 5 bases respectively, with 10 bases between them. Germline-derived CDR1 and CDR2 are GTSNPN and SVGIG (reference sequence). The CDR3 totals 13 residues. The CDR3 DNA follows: TGTGCCTGGAGTGTGGGAGGAAGGGAGACCCAGTACTTC. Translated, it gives CAWSVGGRETQYF.

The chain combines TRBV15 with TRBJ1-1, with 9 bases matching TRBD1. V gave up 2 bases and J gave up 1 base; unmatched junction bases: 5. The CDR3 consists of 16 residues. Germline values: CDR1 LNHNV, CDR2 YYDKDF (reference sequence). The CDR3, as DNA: TGTGCCACCAGCAGATCACAGGGGGCGTGGAACACTGAAGCTTTCTTT. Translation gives CATSRSQGAWNTEAFF.

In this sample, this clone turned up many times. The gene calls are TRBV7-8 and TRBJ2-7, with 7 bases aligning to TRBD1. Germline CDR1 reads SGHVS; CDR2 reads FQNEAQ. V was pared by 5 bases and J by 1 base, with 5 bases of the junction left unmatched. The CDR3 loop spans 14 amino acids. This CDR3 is CASSRRQGSYEQYF. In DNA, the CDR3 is TGTGCCAGCAGCCGCCGACAGGGATCCTACGAGCAGTACTTC.

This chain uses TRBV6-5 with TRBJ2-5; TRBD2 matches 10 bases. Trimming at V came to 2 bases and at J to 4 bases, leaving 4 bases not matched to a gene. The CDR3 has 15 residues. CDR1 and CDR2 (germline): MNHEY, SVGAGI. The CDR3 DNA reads TGTGCCAGCAGTTACGAAGCGGGAGGGCCAGAGACCCAGTACTTC. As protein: CASSYEAGGPETQYF.

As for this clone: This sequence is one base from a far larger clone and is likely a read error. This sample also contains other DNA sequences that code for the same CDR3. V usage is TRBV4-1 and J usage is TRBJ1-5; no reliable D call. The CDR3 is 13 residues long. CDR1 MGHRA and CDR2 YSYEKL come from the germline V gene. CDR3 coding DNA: TGCGCCAGCAGCCATGGACCCAATCAGCCTCAGCATTTT. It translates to CASSHGPNQPQHF.

CDR3 coding DNA: TGTGCCTGGACTGGGGCCACAGATACGCAGTATTTT. It translates to CAWTGATDTQYF. V is TRBV30 and J is TRBJ2-3; D possibly corresponds to TRBD1 (5 bases). V dropped 4 bases and J dropped 2 bases, with 7 bases sitting between them. The CDR3 sequence is 12 residues long. Germline-derived CDR1 and CDR2 are GTSNPN and SVGIG (reference sequence).

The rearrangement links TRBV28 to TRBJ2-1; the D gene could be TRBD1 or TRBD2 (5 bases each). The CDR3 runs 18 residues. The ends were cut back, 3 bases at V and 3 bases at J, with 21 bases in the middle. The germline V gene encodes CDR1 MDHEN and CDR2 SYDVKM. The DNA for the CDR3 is TGTGCCAGCAGTTTCCGGGGTCGGTTTTCTAGGGGCTACAATGAGCAGTTCTTC. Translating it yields CASSFRGRFSRGYNEQFF. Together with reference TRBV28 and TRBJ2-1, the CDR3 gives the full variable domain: DVKVTQSSRYLVKRTGEKVFLECVQDMDHENMFWYRQDPGLGLRLIYFSYDVKMKEKGDIPEGYSVSREKKERFSLILESASTNQTSMYLCASSFRGRFSRGYNEQFFGPGTRLTVL.

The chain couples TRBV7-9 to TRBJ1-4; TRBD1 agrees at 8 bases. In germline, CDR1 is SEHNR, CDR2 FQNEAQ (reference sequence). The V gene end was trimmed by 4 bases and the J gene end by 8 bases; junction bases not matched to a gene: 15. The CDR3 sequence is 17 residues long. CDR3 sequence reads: CASSSGQGLVALEKLFF. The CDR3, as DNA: TGTGCCAGCAGCTCCGGACAGGGACTAGTAGCTCTCGAAAAACTGTTTTTT.

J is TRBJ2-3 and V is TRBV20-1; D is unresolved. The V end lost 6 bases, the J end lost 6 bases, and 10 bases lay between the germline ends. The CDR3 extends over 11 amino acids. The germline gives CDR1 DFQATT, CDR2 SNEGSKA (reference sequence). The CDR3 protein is CSALQLDTQYF. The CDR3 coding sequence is TGCAGTGCCCTGCAGCTGGATACGCAGTATTTT.

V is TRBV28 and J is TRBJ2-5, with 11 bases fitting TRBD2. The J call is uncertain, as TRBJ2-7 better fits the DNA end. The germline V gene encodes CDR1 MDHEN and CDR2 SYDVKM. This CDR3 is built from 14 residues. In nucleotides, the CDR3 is TGTGCCAGCAGTACTAGCGGGAGTACGTTCGAGCAGTACTTC. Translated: CASSTSGSTFEQYF.

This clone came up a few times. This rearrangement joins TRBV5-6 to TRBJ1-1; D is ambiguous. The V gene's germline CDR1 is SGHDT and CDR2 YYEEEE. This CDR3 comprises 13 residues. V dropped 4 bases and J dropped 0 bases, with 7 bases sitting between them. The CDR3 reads CASSAILNTEAFF. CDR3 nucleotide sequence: TGTGCCAGCAGCGCCATATTGAACACTGAAGCTTTCTTT.

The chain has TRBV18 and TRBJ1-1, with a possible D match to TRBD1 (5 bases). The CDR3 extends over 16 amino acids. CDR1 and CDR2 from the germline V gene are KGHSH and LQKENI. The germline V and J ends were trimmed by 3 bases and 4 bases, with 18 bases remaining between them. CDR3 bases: TGTGCCAGCTCACCTGTACCAACAGGTCAGGGCACTGAAGCTTTCTTT. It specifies CASSPVPTGQGTEAFF.

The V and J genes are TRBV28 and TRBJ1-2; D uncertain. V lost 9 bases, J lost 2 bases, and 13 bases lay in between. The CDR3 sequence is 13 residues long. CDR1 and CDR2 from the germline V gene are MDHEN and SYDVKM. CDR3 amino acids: CASFGRENYGYTF. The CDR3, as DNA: TGTGCCAGTTTTGGGCGGGAGAACTATGGCTACACCTTC.

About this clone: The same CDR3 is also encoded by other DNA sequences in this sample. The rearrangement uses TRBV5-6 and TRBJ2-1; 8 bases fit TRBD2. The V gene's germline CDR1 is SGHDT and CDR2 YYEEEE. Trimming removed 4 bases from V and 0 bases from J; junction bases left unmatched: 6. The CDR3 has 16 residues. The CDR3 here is CASSSIAGSSYNEQFF. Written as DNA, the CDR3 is TGTGCCAGCAGCAGTATAGCGGGGAGCTCCTACAATGAGCAGTTCTTC.

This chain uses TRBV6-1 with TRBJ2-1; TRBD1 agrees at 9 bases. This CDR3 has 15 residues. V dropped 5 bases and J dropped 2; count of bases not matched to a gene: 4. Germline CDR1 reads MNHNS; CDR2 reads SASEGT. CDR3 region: CASSNRDRAYNEQFF. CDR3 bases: TGTGCCAGCAGTAACCGGGACAGGGCCTACAATGAGCAGTTCTTC.

The CDR3 DNA follows: TGTGCCAGCAGTCGGATAGGGTACTCACCCCTCCACTTT. It encodes CASSRIGYSPLHF. This sequence joins TRBV6-5 and TRBJ1-6; D ambiguous. The CDR3 runs 13 residues. V lost 5 bases and J lost 10, with 12 bases in between. The germline CDR1 and CDR2 sequences are MNHEY and SVGAGI.

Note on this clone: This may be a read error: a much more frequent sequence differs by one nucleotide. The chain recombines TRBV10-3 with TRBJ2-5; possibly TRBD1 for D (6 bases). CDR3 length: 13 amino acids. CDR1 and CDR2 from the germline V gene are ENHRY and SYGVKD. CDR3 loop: CATRDTRQEIQYF. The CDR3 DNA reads TGTGCCACCCGGGACACGAGGCAAGAGATCCAGTACTTC.